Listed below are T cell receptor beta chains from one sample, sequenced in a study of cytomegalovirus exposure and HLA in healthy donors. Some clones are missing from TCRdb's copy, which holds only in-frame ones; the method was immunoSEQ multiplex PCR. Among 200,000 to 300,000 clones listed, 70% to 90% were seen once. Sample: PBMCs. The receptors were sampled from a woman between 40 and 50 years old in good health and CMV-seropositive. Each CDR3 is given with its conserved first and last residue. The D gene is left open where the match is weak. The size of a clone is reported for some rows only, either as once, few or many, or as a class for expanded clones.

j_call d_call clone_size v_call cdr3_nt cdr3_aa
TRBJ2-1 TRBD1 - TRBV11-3 TGTGCCAGCAGTCTAAGGACAGGCTCCTACAATGAGCAGTTCTTC CASSLRTGSYNEQFF
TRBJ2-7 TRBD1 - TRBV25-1 TGTGCCAGCAGATCCGGGACAGGCTCCTACGAGCAGTACTTC CASRSGTGSYEQYF
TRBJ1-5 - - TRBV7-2 TGTGCCAGCAGCTTAGGGACAGTGTCCGTGGGCAATCAGCCCCAGCATTTT CASSLGTVSVGNQPQHF
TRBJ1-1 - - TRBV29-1 TGCAGCGTTGGCCTACAGGGAAGTTCGAACACTGAAGCTTTCTTT CSVGLQGSSNTEAFF
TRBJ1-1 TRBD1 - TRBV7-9 TGTGCCAGCAGCTTAGCTCAGGGGGGAGACACTGAAGCTTTCTTT CASSLAQGGDTEAFF
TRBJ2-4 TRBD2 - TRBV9 TGTGCCAGCAGCTCAGGACTAGCGGGAGGGCCAGGCAAAAACATTCAGTACTTC CASSSGLAGGPGKNIQYF
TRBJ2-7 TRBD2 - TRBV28 TGTGCCAGCAGCCCCCCCGGGACTATATACGACGAGCAGTACTTC CASSPPGTIYDEQYF
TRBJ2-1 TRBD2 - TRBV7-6 TGTGCCAGCAGCTTCCAGCCGGGGGGTTACAATGAGCAGTTCTTC CASSFQPGGYNEQFF
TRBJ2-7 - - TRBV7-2 TGTGCCAGCAGCGGGGTGACTAGTCGGTACGAGCAGTACTTC CASSGVTSRYEQYF
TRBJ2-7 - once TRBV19 TGTGCCAGTAGTTCTACAGGGATCTACGAGCAGTACTTC CASSSTGIYEQYF
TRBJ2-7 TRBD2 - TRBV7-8 TGTGCCAGCAGCTTAGGGCCCGTGGGGAGCGGGAGGAACGAGCAGTACTTC CASSLGPVGSGRNEQYF
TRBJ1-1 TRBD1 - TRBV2 TGTGCCAGCAGTGGCCGACAGGGGGTGAACACTGAAGCTTTCTTT CASSGRQGVNTEAFF
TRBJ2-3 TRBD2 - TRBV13 TGTGCCAGCTTGGGGTCCGGGACTAGCGGGAGCCACTCCTACCAAGATACGCAGTATTTT CASLGSGTSGSHSYQDTQYF
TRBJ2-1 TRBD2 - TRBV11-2 TGTGCCAGCAGCTTAGGTCCCCCCTTGAGGAGCGGGAGTGGCAATGAGCAGTTCTTC CASSLGPPLRSGSGNEQFF
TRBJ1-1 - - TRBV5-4 TGCTGTGCACGAAGCGGTGGGGTTGAAGCTTTCTTT CCARSGGVEAFF
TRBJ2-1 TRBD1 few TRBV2 TGTGCCAGCAGTGGAGACAGGGGGCCGAGGAATGAGCAGTTCTTC CASSGDRGPRNEQFF
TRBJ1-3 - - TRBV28 TGTGCCAGCAGCGATCGGGACACCATATATTTT CASSDRDTIYF
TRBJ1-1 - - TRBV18 TGTGCCAGCTCACCAACAGAAATGAACACTGAAGCTTTCTTT CASSPTEMNTEAFF
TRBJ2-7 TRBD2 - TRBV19 TGTGCCACCGCGGGAGGGCCTCTCTACGAGCAGTACTTC CATAGGPLYEQYF
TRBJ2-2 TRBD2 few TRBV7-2 TGTGCCAGCAGCTTAAGTGCCCTAGCGGGAGCTTTCGGGGAGCTGTTTTTT CASSLSALAGAFGELFF
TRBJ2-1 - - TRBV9 TGTGCCAGCAGCGTAGAACTAGGAGATAATGAGCAGTTCTTC CASSVELGDNEQFF
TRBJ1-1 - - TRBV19 TGTGCCAGTAGCTGGGGGGGCGCTTTGAACACTGAAGCTTTCTTT CASSWGGALNTEAFF
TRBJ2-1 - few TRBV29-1 TGCAGCGGGGCGAACTCCTACAATGAGCAGTTCTTC CSGANSYNEQFF
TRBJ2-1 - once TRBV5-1 TGCGCCAGCAGCTTGGCTTTTGCCGAGGGTTACAATGAGCAGTTCTTC CASSLAFAEGYNEQFF
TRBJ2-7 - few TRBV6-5 TGTGCCAGCAGTTACCGGGACAACTACGAGCAGTACTTC CASSYRDNYEQYF
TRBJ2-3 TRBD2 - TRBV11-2 TGTGCCAGCAGCTTACTGACTAGCGGGAGTTCAGATACGCAGTATTTT CASSLLTSGSSDTQYF
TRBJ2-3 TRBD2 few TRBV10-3 TGTGCCATCAGAGCCGGGACTAGCGCCAACATTGTGGAGTTCGACACAGATACGCAGTATTTT CAIRAGTSANIVEFDTDTQYF
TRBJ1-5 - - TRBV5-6 TGTGCCAGCAGCTTGAGGGAGAGCAATCAGCCCCAGCATTTT CASSLRESNQPQHF
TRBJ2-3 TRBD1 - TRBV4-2 TGTGCCAGCAGCCAGGGACAGGGAAACACAGATACGCAGTATTTT CASSQGQGNTDTQYF
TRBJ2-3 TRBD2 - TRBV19 TGTGCCAGTAGTTTGACTAGCGGGCGCACAGATACGCAGTATTTT CASSLTSGRTDTQYF
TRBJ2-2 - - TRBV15 TGTGCCACCAGCAGAGATGGACTCGAAACCACCGGGGAGCTGTTTTTT CATSRDGLETTGELFF
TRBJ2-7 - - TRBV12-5 TGTGCTAGTGGTTATACAGGAGACTACGAGCAGTACTTC CASGYTGDYEQYF
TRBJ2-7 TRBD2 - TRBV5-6 TGTGCCAGCAGCCCAGGACTAGCGGGAGGGCTCTACGAGCAGTACTTC CASSPGLAGGLYEQYF
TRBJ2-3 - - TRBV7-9 TGTGCCAGCAGCGTCGTCAGTAGCACAGATACGCAGTATTTT CASSVVSSTDTQYF
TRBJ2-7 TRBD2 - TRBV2 TGTGCCAGCAGTTCCTGGAGCGGGACCTACGAGCAGTACTTC CASSSWSGTYEQYF
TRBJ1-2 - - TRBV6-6 TGTGCCAGCAGTACCGACAACACCGGTGGCTACACCTTC CASSTDNTGGYTF
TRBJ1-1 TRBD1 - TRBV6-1 TGTGCCAGCAGTCGGACAGGGGTTAACACTGAAGCTTTCTTT CASSRTGVNTEAFF
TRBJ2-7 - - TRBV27 TGTGCCAGCAGTTTACACCAGGGGATGCCCTACGAGCAGTACTTC CASSLHQGMPYEQYF